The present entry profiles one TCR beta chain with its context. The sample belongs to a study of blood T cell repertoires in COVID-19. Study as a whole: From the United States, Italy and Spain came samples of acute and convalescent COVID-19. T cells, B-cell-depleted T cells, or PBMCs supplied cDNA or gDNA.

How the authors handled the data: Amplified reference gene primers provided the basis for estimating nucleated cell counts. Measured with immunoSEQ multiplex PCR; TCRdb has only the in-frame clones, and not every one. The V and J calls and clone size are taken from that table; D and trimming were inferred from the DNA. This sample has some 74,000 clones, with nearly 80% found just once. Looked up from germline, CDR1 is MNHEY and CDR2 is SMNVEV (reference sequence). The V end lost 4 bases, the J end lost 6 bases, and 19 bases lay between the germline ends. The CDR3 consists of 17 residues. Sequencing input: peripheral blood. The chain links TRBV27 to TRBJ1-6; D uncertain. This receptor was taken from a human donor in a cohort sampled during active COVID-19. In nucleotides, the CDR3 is TGTGCCAGCAGTTCCCCCGTGGGAGACTTGCTTAATTCACCCCTCCACTTT. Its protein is CASSSPVGDLLNSPLHF.